This T cell receptor beta chain is from a study of CD4+ T cells in melanoma. The protocol was immunoSEQ multiplex PCR, while the TCRdb copy is restricted to in-frame clones and leaves out a portion. The sample carries approximately 110,000 clones, 80% to 95% recorded once. The CDR3 runs to 13 residues. The V gene's germline CDR1 is SEHNR and CDR2 FQNEAQ (reference sequence). V lost 4 bases, J lost 7 bases, and 10 bases lay in between. Material for sequencing was peripheral blood. This clonotype was obtained from a human donor with melanoma. The chain has TRBV7-9 and TRBJ1-4, with D uncertain. The CDR3: CASSSSAGEKLFF. The CDR3 coding sequence is TGTGCCAGCAGCTCTTCAGCGGGTGAAAAACTGTTTTTT.